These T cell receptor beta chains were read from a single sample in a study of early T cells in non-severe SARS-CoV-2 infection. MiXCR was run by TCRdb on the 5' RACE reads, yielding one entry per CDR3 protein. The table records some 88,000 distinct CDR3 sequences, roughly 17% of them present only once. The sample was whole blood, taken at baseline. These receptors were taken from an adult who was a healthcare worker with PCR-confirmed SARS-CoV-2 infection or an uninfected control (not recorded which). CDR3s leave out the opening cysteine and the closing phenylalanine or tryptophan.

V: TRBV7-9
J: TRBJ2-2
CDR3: ASSVREAGELF

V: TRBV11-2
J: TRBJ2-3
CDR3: ASSLTSGTNTQY

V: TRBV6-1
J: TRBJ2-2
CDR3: ASSEAGSRTGELF

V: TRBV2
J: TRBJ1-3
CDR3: ASSGTFGTGNTIY

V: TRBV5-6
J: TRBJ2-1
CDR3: ASSLRLLAPEQF

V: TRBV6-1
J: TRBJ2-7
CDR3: ASSHTSGSYEQY

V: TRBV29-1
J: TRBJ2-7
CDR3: SVVGRAPPYEQY

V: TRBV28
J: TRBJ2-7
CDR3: ASSLILASYEQY

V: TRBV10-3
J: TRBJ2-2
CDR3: AISEMRELTGELF

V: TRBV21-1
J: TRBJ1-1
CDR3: ASTRRKQSNTEAF

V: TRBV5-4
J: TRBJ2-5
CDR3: ASSLDRRALETQY

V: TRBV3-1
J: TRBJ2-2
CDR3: ASSGRAYTGELF

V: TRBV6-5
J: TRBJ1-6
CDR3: ASSYSTGDSSPLH

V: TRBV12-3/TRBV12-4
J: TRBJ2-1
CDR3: ASSPRLAGVWNEQF

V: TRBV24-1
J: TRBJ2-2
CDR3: ATGTPNTGELF

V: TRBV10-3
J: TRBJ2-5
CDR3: AISDVGAQETQY

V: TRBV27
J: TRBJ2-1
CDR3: ASSLAPPGLAGNNEQF

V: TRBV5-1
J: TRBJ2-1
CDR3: ASSLTSGRVNEQF

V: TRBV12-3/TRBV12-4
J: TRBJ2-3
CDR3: ASTSADTQY

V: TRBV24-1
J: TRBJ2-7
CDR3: ATSDPGTSGSVEQY

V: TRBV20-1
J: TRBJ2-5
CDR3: SARDPTSGTTQY

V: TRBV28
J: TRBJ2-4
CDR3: ASSFREGLENIQY

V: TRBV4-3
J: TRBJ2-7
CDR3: ASSQGTGSSYEQY

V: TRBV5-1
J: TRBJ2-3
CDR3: ASSGLRGDTQY

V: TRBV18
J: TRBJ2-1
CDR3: ASSPITANEQF

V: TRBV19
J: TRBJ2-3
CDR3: ASRRGFEDTQY

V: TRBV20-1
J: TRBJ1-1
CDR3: IILWQGLAF

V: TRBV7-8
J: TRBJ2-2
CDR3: ASSSLAGGPYTGELF

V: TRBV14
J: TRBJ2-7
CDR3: ASSLTTGNTYEQY

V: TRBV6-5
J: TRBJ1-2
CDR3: ASSPPGHNGYT

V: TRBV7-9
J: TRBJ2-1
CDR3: ASSLYPPDTPQP

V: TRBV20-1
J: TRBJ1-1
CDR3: SASRDRNTEAF

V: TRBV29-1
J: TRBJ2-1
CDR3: SSTPDWGLGEQF

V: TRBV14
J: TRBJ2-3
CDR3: ASSHTYRAPTDTQY

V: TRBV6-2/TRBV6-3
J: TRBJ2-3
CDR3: ASSYSSTDTQY

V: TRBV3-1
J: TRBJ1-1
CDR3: ASSRRSVNTEAF

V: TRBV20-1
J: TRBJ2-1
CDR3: SAATGGGYNEQF

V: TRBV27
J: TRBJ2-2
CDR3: ASSSANGGTKGELF

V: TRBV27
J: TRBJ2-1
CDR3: ASISGTPAGNEQF

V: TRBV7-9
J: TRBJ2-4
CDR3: ASSAYDRGRGNIQY

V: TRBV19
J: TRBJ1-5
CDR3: ASSIVPLNQPQH

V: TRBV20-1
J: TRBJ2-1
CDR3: SARDRTGGSSYNEQF

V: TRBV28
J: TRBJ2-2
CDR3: ASTTPAGSMELF

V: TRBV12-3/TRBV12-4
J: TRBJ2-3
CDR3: ASSPGTPREY

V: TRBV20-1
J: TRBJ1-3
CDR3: SARDPRNTIY

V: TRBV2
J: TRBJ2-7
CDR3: ARGLGREQY

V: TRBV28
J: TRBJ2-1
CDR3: ASRRDPNEQF

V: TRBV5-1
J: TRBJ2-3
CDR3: ASSFRDTDTQY

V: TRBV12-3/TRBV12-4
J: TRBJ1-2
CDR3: ASRLNDRANYGYT

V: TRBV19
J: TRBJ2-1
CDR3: ASSIASGYNEQF

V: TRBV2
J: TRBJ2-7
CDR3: ASSVDRGINYEQY

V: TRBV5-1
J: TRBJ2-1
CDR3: ASSLASSHGEQF

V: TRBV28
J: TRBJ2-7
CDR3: ASSSTGRKQY